This entry is about one TCR beta chain. This clone was detected only once. Its antigen is still unknown. No base quality information exists; no much larger clone differs at one position. To sequence the TCRbeta CDR3 region, genomic DNA was isolated from the sorted cells. The immunoSEQ Assay was used to sequence the TCRbeta CDR3 regions. TCRdb provides this immuneACCESS table in a form limited to in-frame rearrangements. Some clones are lacking; in checked studies, under half of them reflect an unresolved V gene, and why the rest are absent is not known. The sample table shows over 40,000 clones, and about 88% are seen once. The ten largest clones take up around 1.5% of the sample. Patients with a history of autoimmune disease or receiving systemic immunosuppression were excluded from the trial. In every dose cohort, peripheral blood was drawn for TCR sequencing at baseline, cycle 4 day 1, and cycle 7 day 1. The samples were drawn from a first-in-human, open-label, multicenter phase I dose-escalation trial of ivuxolimab. Adults with locally advanced or metastatic head and neck squamous cell, hepatocellular, melanoma or renal cell carcinoma were enrolled in the trial. Before TCR sequencing, CD4+ T cells and CD8+ T cells from peripheral blood were sorted into separate populations.

The data originate from a study of OX40 agonist ivuxolimab in advanced cancers. A note on the overall study: Ivuxolimab was a fully human IgG2 agonistic monoclonal antibody targeting the costimulatory receptor OX40 (CD134). Intravenous ivuxolimab was administered to patients every 2 weeks at six dose levels: 0.01, 0.1, 0.3, 1.5, 3 and 10 mg/kg. Of the approximately 50 patients in dose escalation, 19 had hepatocellular carcinoma, about 15 had melanoma, 9 had renal cell carcinoma and 9 had head and neck cancer. In the dose-escalation cohort, 82.7% of patients were male, and the mean age was about 55 years, with a range of about 23 to 85. Patients were allowed to have had prior anti-PD-1, anti-PD-L1 or anti-CTLA-4 therapy, and 30% to 40% of the dose-escalation patients had previously received checkpoint inhibitors. Partial responses occurred in three dose-escalation patients, of whom one had hepatocellular carcinoma and two had cutaneous melanoma. The purpose of peripheral TCRbeta sequencing was to test whether ivuxolimab changed TCR sequence diversity and led to clonal T-cell expansion. The paper covers the monotherapy dose-escalation part of the phase I ivuxolimab trial, which included N of about 50 patients. Paper-wide results and their limitations: After ivuxolimab, expanded clones were on average more numerous among CD8+ T cells than among CD4+ T cells. At doses from 0.1 to 3.0 mg/kg, clonal expansion was seen in both CD4+ and CD8+ blood T cells between baseline and week 6. Antigen specificity was not determined for the clonally expanded peripheral T cells. In the 0.1-3.0 mg/kg groups, partial responders were among the patients with the lowest normalized peripheral clonal expansion, particularly in CD8+ T cells. Low levels of normalized T-cell clonal expansion were also seen in some patients who did not respond.

This clonotype was sampled from an adult with an advanced solid tumor such as melanoma, head and neck, liver or kidney cancer. This sample comprised CD4+ or CD8+ T cells sorted from blood, obtained in a trial of the OX40 agonist ivuxolimab.

The nucleotide sequence reads TGTGCCAGCAGCTCCGGGACTACCTCCTACGAGCAGTACTTC. The encoded protein is CASSSGTTSYEQYF. This chain is built from TRBV7-8 and TRBJ2-7, with 7 middle bases fitting TRBD2. Trimming accounts for 4 bases at V and 0 bases at J, while the number of junction bases matched to no gene is 3. For CDR1 and CDR2, the germline V gene lists SGHVS and FQNEAQ. Counted from cysteine to phenylalanine, this CDR3 has 14 amino acids. Only the CDR3 part of the read is kept: 42 bases, read in frame from the first base.